This TCR beta chain stems from a study of breast tumors, draining lymph nodes, adjacent tissues. Points from the study as a whole: The data were judged consistent with most tumor T cells coming from lymph node and expanding in tumor. That most tumor T cells come from lymph nodes remained unproven. Luminal-like breast cancer showed significantly higher tumor–nontumor repertoire similarity than basal-like. Tumor TCR diversity was below lymph nodes but above nontumor tissue.

There are many counts of this clonotype. Antigen: not known. The lymph nodes were axillary draining lymph nodes from breast cancer patients. Germline loops: CDR1 DFQATT, CDR2 SNEGSKA (reference sequence). The CDR3 consists of 15 residues. The V gene end was trimmed by 0 bases and the J gene end by 5 bases; junction bases not matched to a gene: 8. Using its own MiXCR run on the multiplex PCR reads, TCRdb lists one record per CDR3 protein. The table has about 200,000 distinct CDR3 sequences, 30% to 40% seen once. This receptor was taken from a female donor with breast cancer. Some clones in this sample may be carry-over from other donors' samples. The sample was axillary lymph node tissue. V gene TRBV20-1 combines with J gene TRBJ2-7; the match to TRBD2 covers 9 bases. The CDR3 loop is CSARDSGLAGHEQYF. The CDR3 DNA reads as TGCAGTGCTAGAGATAGTGGCCTAGCGGGGCACGAGCAGTACTTC.